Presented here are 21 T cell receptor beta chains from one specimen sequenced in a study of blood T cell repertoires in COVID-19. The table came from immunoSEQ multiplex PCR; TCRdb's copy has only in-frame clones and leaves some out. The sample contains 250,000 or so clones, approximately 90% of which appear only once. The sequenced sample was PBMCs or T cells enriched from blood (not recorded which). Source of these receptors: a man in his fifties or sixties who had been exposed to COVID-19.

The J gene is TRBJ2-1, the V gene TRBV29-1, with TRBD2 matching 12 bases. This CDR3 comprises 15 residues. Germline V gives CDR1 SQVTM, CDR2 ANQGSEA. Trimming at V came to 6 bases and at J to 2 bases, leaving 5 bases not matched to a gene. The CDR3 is CSVQRTSGTYNEQFF. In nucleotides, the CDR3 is TGCAGCGTACAACGGACTAGCGGGACCTACAATGAGCAGTTCTTC.

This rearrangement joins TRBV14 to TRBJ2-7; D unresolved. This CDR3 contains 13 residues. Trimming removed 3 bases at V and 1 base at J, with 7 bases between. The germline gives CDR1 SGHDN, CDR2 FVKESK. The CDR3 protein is CASSHQTSYEQYF. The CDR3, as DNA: TGTGCCAGCAGCCACCAGACATCCTACGAGCAGTACTTC. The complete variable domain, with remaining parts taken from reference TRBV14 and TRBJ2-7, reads EAGVTQFPSHSVIEKGQTVTLRCDPISGHDNLYWYRRVMGKEIKFLLHFVKESKQDESGMPNNRFLAERTGGTYSTLKVQPAELEDSGVYFCASSHQTSYEQYFGPGTRLTVT.

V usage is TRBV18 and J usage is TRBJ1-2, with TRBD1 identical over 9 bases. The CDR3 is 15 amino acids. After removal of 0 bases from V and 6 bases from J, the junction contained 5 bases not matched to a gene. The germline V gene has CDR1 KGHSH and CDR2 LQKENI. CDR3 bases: TGTGCCAGCTCACCACCGACAGGGGGAATGCATGGCTACACCTTC. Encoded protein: CASSPPTGGMHGYTF.

CDR3 residues: CASSLGLTNTGELFF. CDR3 in DNA: TGCGCCAGCAGCTTGGGGCTGACAAACACCGGGGAGCTGTTTTTT. This rearrangement joins TRBV5-1 to TRBJ2-2; D call uncertain. CDR3 size: 15 residues. The germline gives CDR1 SGHRS, CDR2 YFSETQ. V lost 0 bases and J lost 2, with 8 bases in between.

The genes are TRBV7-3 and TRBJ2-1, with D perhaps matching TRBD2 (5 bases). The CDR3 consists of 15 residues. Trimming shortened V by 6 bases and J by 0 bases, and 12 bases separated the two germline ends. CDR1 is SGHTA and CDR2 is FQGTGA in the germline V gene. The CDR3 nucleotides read TGTGCCAGCAGTCCCTGGGCGGGCTCCTACAATGAGCAGTTCTTC. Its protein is CASSPWAGSYNEQFF.

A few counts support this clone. This chain's CDR3 is CSAGGVGTDTQYF. CDR3 nucleotide sequence: TGCAGCGCTGGCGGGGTCGGGACAGATACGCAGTATTTT. The V gene is TRBV29-1, the J gene TRBJ2-3; possible D gene TRBD2, 6 bases. The CDR3 totals 13 residues. Germline CDR1 SQVTM, CDR2 ANQGSEA. Trimming shortened V by 7 bases and J by 3 bases, and 14 bases separated the two germline ends.

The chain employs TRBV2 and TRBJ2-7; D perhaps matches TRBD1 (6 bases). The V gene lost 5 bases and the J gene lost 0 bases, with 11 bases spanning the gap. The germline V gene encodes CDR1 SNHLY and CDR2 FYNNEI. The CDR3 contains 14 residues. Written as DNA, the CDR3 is TGTGCCAGCAGTCCTTGGGACAACTCCTACGAGCAGTACTTC. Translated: CASSPWDNSYEQYF.

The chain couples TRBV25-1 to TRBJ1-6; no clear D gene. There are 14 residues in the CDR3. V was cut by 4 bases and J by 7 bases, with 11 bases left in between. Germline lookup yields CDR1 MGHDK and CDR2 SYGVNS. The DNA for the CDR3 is TGTGCCAGCAGTGTTGAGGCCAGAAATTCACCCCTCCACTTT. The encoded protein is CASSVEARNSPLHF.

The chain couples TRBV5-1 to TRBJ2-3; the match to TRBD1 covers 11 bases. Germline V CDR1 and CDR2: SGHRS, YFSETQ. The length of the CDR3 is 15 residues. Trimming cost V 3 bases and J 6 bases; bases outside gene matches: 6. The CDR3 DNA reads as TGCGCCAGCAGCTCTACCGGGACAGGGGGGGATACGCAGTATTTT. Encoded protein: CASSSTGTGGDTQYF.

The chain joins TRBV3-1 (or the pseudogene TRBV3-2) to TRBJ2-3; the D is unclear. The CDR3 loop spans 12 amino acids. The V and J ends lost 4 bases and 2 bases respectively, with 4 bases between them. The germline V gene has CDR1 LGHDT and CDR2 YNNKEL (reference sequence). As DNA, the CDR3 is TGTGCCAGCAGCCCTACCACAGATACGCAGTATTTT. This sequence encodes CASSPTTDTQYF.

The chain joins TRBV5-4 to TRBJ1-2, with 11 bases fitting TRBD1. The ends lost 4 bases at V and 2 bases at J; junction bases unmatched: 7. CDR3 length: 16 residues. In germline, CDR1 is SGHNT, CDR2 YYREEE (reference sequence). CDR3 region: CASSTIGDRGNYGYTF. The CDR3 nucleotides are TGTGCCAGCAGCACGATAGGGGACAGGGGGAACTATGGCTACACCTTC.

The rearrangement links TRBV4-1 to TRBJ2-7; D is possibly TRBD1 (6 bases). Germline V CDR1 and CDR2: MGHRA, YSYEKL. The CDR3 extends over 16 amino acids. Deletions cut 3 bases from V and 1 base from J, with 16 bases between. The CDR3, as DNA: TGCGCCAGCAGCCAGTTTGAAGCGACAGGATCCTACGAGCAGTACTTC. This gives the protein CASSQFEATGSYEQYF.

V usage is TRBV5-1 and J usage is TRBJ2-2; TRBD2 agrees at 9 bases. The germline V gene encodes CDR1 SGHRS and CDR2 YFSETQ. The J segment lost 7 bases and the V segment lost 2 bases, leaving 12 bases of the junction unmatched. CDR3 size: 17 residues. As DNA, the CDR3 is TGCGCCAGCAGCTTACGCGGCGGGGGGGCCGATTACGGGGAGCTGTTTTTT. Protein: CASSLRGGGADYGELFF.

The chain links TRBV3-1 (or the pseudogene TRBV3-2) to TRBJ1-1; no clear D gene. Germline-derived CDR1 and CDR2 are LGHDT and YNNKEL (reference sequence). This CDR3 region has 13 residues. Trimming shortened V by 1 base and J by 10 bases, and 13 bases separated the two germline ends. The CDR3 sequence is CASSQVGSPGAFF. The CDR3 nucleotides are TGTGCCAGCAGCCAAGTTGGGTCGCCAGGAGCTTTCTTT.

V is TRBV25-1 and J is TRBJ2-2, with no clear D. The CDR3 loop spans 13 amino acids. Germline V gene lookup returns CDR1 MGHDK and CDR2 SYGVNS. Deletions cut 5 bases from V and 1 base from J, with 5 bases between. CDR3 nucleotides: TGTGCCAGCAGTTTCCAGAACACCGGGGAGCTGTTTTTT. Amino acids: CASSFQNTGELFF.

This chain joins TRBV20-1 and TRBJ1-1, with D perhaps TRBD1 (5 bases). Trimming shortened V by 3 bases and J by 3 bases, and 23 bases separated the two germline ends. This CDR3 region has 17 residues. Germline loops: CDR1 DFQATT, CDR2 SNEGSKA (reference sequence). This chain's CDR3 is CSASIVGAASGDTEAFF. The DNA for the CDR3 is TGCAGTGCTAGTATTGTAGGGGCCGCGAGTGGCGACACTGAAGCTTTCTTT.

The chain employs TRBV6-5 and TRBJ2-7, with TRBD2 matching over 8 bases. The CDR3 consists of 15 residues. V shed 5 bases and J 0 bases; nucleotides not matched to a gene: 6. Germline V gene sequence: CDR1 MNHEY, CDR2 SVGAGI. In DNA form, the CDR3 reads TGTGCCAGCAGTCTTCCGGGACTAGGCTCCTACGAGCAGTACGTC. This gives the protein CASSLPGLGSYEQYV.

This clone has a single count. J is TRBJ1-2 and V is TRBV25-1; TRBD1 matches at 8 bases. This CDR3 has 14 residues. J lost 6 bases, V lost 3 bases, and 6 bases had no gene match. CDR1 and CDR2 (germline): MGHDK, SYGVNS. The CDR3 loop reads CASSEMDRVNGYTF. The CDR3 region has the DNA TGTGCCAGCAGTGAGATGGACAGGGTAAATGGCTACACCTTC.

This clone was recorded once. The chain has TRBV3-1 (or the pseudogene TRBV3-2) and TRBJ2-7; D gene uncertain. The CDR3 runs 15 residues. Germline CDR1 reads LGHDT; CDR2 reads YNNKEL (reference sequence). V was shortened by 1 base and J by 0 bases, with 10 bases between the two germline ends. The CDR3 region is CASSQGVQSSYEQYF. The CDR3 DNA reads TGTGCCAGCAGCCAAGGGGTACAGAGCTCCTACGAGCAGTACTTC.

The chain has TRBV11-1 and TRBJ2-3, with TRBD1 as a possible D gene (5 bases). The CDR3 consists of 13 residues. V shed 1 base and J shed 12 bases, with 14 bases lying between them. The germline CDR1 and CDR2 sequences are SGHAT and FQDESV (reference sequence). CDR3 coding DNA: TGTGCCAGCAGCTTAGAGACAGCCTTGAAACAGTATTTT. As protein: CASSLETALKQYF.

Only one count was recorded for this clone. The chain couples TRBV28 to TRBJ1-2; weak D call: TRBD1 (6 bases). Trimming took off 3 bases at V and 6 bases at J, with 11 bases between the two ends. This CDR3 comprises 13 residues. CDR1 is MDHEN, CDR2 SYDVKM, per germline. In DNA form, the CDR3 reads TGTGCCAGCAGTTTCACAGGGTCAGATGGCTACACCTTC. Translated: CASSFTGSDGYTF.